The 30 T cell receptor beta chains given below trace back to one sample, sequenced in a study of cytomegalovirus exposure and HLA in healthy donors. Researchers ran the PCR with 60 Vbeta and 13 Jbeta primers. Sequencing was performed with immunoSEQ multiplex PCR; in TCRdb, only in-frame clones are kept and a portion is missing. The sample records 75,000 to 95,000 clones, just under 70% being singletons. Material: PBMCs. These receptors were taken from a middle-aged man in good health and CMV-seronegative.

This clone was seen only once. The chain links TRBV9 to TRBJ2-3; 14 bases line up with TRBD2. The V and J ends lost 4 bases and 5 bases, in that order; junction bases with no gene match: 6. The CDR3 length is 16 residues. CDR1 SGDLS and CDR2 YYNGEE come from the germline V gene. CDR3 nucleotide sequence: TGTGCCAGCAGCACAGGGACTAGCGGGAGACGAGATACGCAGTATTTT. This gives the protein CASSTGTSGRRDTQYF.

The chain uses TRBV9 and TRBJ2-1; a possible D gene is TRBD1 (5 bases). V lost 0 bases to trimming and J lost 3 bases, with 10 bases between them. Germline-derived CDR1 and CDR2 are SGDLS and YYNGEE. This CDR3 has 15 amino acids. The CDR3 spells CASSVAGSGYNEQFF. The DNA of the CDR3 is TGTGCCAGCAGCGTAGCAGGGTCGGGCTACAATGAGCAGTTCTTC.

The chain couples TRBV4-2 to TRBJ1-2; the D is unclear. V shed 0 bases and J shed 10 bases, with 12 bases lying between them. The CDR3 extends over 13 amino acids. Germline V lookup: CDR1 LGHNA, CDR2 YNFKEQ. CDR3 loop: CASSQDRQEAYTF. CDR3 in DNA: TGTGCCAGCAGCCAAGATAGGCAGGAGGCCTACACCTTC.

The CDR3 reads CASSSIAGEETQYF. DNA of the CDR3: TGTGCCAGCAGCTCCATAGCGGGGGAAGAGACCCAGTACTTC. The V and J genes are TRBV5-6 and TRBJ2-5; 9 nucleotides align to TRBD2. V dropped 3 bases and J dropped 3; count of bases not matched to a gene: 3. The CDR3 extends over 14 amino acids. Germline assignment: CDR1 SGHDT and CDR2 YYEEEE. Supplemented by reference TRBV5-6 and TRBJ2-5, the full variable domain reads DAGVTQSPTHLIKTRGQQVTLRCSPKSGHDTVSWYQQALGQGPQFIFQYYEEEERQRGNFPDRFSGHQFPNYSSELNVNALLLGDSALYLCASSSIAGEETQYFGPGTRLLVL.

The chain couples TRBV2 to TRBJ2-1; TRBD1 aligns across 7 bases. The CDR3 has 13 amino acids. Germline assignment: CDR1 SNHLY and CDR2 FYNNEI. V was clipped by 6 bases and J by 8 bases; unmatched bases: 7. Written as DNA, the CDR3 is TGTGCCAGCAGGACAGGGAGTTTAGATGAGCAGTTCTTC. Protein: CASRTGSLDEQFF.

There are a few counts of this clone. In DNA form, the CDR3 reads TGTGCCAGCAGCCAAGACAGGGTAAGCACTGAAGCTTTCTTT. It encodes CASSQDRVSTEAFF. The V and J genes are TRBV4-2 and TRBJ1-1; D might be TRBD1 (5 bases). The CDR3 is 14 amino acids. The germline CDR1 and CDR2 sequences are LGHNA and YNFKEQ. Trimming pared 0 bases from V and 4 bases from J, leaving 9 bases between.

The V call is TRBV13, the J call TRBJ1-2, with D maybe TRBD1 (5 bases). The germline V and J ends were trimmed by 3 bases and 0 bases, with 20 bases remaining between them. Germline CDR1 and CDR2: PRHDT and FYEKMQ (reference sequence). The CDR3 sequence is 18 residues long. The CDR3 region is CASSLSGPGRGANYGYTF. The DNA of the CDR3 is TGTGCCAGCAGCTTGTCGGGGCCGGGCCGCGGGGCTAACTATGGCTACACCTTC.

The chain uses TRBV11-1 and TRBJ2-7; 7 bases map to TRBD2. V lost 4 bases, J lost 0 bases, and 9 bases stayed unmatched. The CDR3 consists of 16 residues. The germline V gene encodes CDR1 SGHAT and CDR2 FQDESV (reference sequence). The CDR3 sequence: CASSSVRLASSYEQYF. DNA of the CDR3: TGTGCCAGCAGCTCAGTTCGACTAGCCAGCTCCTACGAGCAGTACTTC.

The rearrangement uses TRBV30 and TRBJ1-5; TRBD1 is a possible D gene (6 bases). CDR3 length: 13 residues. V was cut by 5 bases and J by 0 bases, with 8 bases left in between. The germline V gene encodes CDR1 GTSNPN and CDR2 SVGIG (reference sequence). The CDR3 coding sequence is TGTGCCTGGGGACAGAATAGCAATCAGCCCCAGCATTTT. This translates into CAWGQNSNQPQHF.

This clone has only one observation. CDR3 in amino acids: CASSLGGLGLDEQFF. CDR3 nucleotide sequence: TGTGCCAGCAGCTTAGGGGGCTTGGGGTTGGATGAGCAGTTCTTC. The chain links TRBV11-3 to TRBJ2-1, with D possibly being TRBD1 (5 bases). Trimming took off 1 base at V and 8 bases at J, with 15 bases between the two ends. Germline lookup yields CDR1 SGHNT and CDR2 YENEEA. This CDR3 comprises 15 residues.

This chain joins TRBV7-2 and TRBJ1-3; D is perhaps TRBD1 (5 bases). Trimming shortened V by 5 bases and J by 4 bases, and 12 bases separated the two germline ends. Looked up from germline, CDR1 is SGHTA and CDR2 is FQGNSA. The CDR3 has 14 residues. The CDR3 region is CASSPKRGGNTIYF. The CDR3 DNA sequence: TGTGCCAGCAGCCCGAAGCGGGGCGGAAACACCATATATTTT.

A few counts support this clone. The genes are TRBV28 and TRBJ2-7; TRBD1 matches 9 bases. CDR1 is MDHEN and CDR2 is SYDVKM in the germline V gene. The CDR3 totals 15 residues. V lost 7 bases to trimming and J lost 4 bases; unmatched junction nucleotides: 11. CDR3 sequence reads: CASIHGTGLTYEQYF. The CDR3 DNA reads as TGTGCCAGCATTCATGGGACAGGGTTGACGTACGAGCAGTACTTC.

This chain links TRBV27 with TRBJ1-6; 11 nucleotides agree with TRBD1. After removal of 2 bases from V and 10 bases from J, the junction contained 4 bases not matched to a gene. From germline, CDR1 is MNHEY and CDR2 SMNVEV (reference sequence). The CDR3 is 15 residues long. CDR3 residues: CASSLVGQGDSPLHF. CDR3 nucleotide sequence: TGTGCCAGCAGTTTAGTGGGACAGGGGGACTCACCCCTCCACTTT.

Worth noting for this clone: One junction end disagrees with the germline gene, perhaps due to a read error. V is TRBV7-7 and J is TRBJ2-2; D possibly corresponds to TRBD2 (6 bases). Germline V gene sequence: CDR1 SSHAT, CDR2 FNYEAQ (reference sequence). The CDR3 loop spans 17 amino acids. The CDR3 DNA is TGTGCTAGCAGCTCTACCTACATCGGGGGGAACACCGGGGAGCTGTTTTTT. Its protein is CASSSTYIGGNTGELFF.

Here the CDR3 DNA reads TGTGCCAGCAGCCCGCTACCCGATTACAATGAGCAGTTCTTC. Translation: CASSPLPDYNEQFF. This chain connects TRBV14 to TRBJ2-1, with unresolved D. Trimming shortened V by 4 bases and J by 4 bases, and 11 bases separated the two germline ends. The CDR3 is 14 residues long. CDR1 is SGHDN, CDR2 FVKESK, per germline.

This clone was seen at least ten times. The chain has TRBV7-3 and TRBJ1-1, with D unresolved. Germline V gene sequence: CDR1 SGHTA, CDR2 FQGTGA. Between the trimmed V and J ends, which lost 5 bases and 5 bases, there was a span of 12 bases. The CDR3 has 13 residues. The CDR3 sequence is CASSQGGGTEAFF. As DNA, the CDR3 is TGTGCCAGCAGCCAAGGCGGTGGGACTGAAGCTTTCTTT.

The CDR3 region has the DNA TGTGCCAGCAGCTTAGAGGTGAGGCGCAATCAGCCCCAGCATTTT. It encodes CASSLEVRRNQPQHF. J is TRBJ1-5 and V is TRBV7-9, with D uncertain. The CDR3 has 15 amino acids. The germline CDR1 and CDR2 sequences are SEHNR and FQNEAQ (reference sequence). V lost 1 base and J 2 bases, leaving 9 bases between the germline ends.

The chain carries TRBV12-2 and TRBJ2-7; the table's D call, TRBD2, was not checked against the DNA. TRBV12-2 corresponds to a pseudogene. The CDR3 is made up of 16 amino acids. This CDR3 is CASRGEGRSPTYEQYV. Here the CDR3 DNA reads TGTGCAAGTCGGGGGGAGGGGAGGTCCCCAACCTACGAGCAGTACGTC.

CDR3 coding DNA: TGTGCCAGCATGGGGGCAAATAGCAATCAGCCCCAGCATTTT. This sequence encodes CASMGANSNQPQHF. The V call is TRBV6-5, the J call TRBJ1-5, with D possibly being TRBD1 (6 bases). V lost 7 bases and J 0 bases, leaving 10 bases between the germline ends. The V gene's germline CDR1 is MNHEY and CDR2 SVGAGI. This CDR3 contains 14 residues.

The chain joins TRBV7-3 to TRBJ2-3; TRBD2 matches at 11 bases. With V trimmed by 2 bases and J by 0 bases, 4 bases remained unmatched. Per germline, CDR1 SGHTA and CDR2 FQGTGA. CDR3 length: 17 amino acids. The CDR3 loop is CASSLLAGGTSTDTQYF. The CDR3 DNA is TGTGCCAGCAGCTTACTAGCGGGGGGTACTAGCACAGATACGCAGTATTTT.

The CDR3 coding sequence is TGTGCCAGCAGCTTGTCGTCTGGGGGCGGGGAGACCCAGTACTTC. This encodes CASSLSSGGGETQYF. V and J are TRBV5-4 and TRBJ2-5, with a weak D call TRBD1 (6 bases). This CDR3 comprises 15 residues. Germline-derived CDR1 and CDR2 are SGHNT and YYREEE (reference sequence). Trimming stripped 1 base from V and 5 bases from J, with 15 bases between.

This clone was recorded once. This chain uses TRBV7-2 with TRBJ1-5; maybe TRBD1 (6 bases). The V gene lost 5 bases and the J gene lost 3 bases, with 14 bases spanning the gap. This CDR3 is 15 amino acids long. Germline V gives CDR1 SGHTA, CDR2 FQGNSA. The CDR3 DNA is TGTGCCAGCAGCCCCCGGGACACGGACAATCAGCCCCAGCATTTT. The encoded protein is CASSPRDTDNQPQHF.

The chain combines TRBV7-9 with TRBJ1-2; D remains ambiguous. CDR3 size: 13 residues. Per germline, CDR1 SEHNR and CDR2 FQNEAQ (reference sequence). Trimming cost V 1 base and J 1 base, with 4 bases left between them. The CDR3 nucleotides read TGTGCCAGCAGCTTAGACGGTAACTATGGCTACACCTTC. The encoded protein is CASSLDGNYGYTF.

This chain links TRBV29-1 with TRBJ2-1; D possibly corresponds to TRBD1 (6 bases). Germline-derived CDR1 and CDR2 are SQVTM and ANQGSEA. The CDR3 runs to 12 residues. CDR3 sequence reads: CSAEPGANEQFF. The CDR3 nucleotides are TGCAGTGCCGAACCAGGGGCCAATGAGCAGTTCTTC.

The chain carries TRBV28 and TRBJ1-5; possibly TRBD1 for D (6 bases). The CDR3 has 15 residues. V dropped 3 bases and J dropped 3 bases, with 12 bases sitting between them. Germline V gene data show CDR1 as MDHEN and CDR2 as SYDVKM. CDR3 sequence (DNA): TGTGCCAGCAGTTTCCCCCAGGGGATCAATCAGCCCCAGCATTTT. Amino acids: CASSFPQGINQPQHF.

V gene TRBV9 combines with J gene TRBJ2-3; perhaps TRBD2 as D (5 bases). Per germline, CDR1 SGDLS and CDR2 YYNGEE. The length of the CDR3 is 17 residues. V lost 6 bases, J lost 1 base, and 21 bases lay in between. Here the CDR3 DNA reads TGTGCCAGCACCCGATTCGGGGTTGAGGTGGGCACAGATACGCAGTATTTT. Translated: CASTRFGVEVGTDTQYF. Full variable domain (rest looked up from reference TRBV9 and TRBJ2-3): DSGVTQTPKHLITATGQRVTLRCSPRSGDLSVYWYQQSLDQGLQFLIQYYNGEERAKGNILERFSAQQFPDLHSELNLSSLELGDSALYFCASTRFGVEVGTDTQYFGPGTRLTVL.

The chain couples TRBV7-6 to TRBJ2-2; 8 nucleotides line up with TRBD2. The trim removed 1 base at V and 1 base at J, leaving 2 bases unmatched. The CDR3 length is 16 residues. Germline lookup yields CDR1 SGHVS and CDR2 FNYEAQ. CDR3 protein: CASSLEAGGNTGELFF. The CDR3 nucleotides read TGTGCCAGCAGCTTAGAGGCGGGAGGGAACACCGGGGAGCTGTTTTTT.

The DNA of the CDR3 is TGTGCCTGCGGGACTAGCGGCACAGATACGCAGTATTTT. It yields the protein CACGTSGTDTQYF. The chain is built from TRBV30 and TRBJ2-3; 10 bases line up with TRBD2. V lost 6 bases, J lost 1 base, and 1 base stayed unmatched. In germline, CDR1 is GTSNPN, CDR2 SVGIG (reference sequence). There are 13 residues in the CDR3. Full variable domain (missing parts from reference TRBV30 and TRBJ2-3): SQTIHQWPATLVQPVGSPLSLECTVEGTSNPNLYWYRQAAGRGLQLLFYSVGIGQISSEVPQNLSASRPQDRQFILSSKKLLLSDSGFYLCACGTSGTDTQYFGPGTRLTVL.

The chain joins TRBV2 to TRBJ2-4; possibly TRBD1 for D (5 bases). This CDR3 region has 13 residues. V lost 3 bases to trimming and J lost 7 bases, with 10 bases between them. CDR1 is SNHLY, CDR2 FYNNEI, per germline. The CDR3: CASSDSRQNIQYF. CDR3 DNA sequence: TGTGCCAGCAGTGATTCGAGACAGAACATTCAGTACTTC.

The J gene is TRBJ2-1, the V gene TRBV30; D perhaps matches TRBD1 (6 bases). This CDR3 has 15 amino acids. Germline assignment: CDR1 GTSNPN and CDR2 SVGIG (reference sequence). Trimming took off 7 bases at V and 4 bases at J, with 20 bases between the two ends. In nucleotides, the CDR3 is TGTGCCTCCACCACCCGGGACAACTTTTACAATGAGCAGTTCTTC. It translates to CASTTRDNFYNEQFF.